This T cell receptor (beta chain) was sequenced during a study of T cell responses to AZD1222 COVID-19 vaccine (dated by TCRdb to about 2021). The study in broad terms: AZD1222 recipients with second doses at about 4 weeks or about 12 weeks were pooled, because spike-specific TCR depth and breadth did not differ between schedules. TCR sequencing was performed for about 250 trial participants, of whom roughly 200 were given two doses of AZD1222 and around 25 were given two doses of MenACWY control vaccine. Trial participants were enrolled by age into subgroups of 18-55, 56-69 and 70-plus years, and roughly 150, 30 and 60 TCR-sequenced participants, respectively, were included in these subgroups.

The CDR3 regions of human TCRbeta chains were subjected to immunosequencing. The authors' analysis ran thus. Repertoire TCRs were checked for matches against a reference library of SARS-CoV-2-specific TCRs that had been generated using the MIRA antigen-specificity platform. Breadth was defined as the fraction of unique TCRs that were SARS-CoV-2-associated, and depth was defined as the fraction of total T cells that were SARS-CoV-2-associated. Using the MIRA data, each spike-specific TCR was mapped to the spike region that the TCR reacts to and placed in a CD4 or CD8 class. Log10-transformed breadth and depth values were compared by one-way ANOVA with Sidak's multiple comparisons tests. Here the immuneACCESS table is served through TCRdb, limited to in-frame sequences with V and J called. Missing clones are a known gap in these copies; in checked studies unresolved V genes cover under half, and the rest lacks a known reason. Clonal size and the V and J genes are those of that table, whereas D and trimming came from the DNA. The sample records about 120,000 clones, approximately 88% of which are singletons. The top ten constitute 25% to 35% of the sample.

General study outcomes and caveats: Participants were mostly white British, with more females than males. The authors suggested clonal diversity may have been underestimated. Nearly half of unique spike-specific TCRs reportedly recognized epitopes outside regions mutated in the B.1.351 and B.1.1.7 variants. Spike-specific TCR breadth and depth rose significantly after two AZD1222 doses compared with day 0 and with MenACWY recipients. In the small 56-69-year group, the increase in depth fell short of significance, most likely because of low power. The vaccine-associated CD4 TCRs covered the entire spike protein, and the dominant responses fell in regions 160-218 and 743-854. Because no samples from the day 14 peak response were available, repertoires could be characterized only after the peak T cell response. Conclusions about previously exposed vaccinees are limited, since just 5 or 6 AZD1222 recipients were seropositive for SARS-CoV-2 at baseline.

The junction shows trimming of 5 bases on V and 7 bases on J, plus 17 bases between the germline ends. The CDR3 numbers 14 residues from cysteine through phenylalanine. Only CDR3 DNA remains: 42 bases, in frame from the first base. CDR1 SEHNR and CDR2 FQNEAQ were looked up in the germline V gene (reference sequence). The time point label of this sample denotes: baseline before first vaccination. The vaccinee samples were drawn from two UK trials, COV001 and COV002, one of which was a single-blind randomized controlled phase 2/3 trial testing AZD1222 (ChAdOx1 nCoV-19) in healthy adults. For TCRbeta chain sequencing, PBMC samples from trial participants were taken at day 0 and at day 28 after the second dose. With respect to this clone: The clone's antigen remains unknown. The input lacks base qualities; no much larger clone sits a single base away.

The sequence came from an adult in good health. The sequences come from peripheral blood, collected on day 0 of AZD1222 vaccination. Recombination connected TRBV7-9 to TRBJ1-2; possibly the D gene is TRBD1, per 6 matching bases. The CDR3 amino acid sequence is: CASSPSTGSGGYTF. Here is the DNA: TGTGCCAGCAGCCCCTCCACAGGGTCGGGTGGCTACACCTTC.